This TCR beta chain came from a study of cytomegalovirus exposure and HLA in healthy donors. Study-wide results and caveats: Earlier analysis found most TCR beta V segments productive about 90% or about 30% of the time. The classifier reportedly diagnosed cytomegalovirus status with high specificity and sensitivity.

Remarks on this clone: Its target is unknown.

V lost 1 base and J lost 0; bases outside the gene matches: 4. This CDR3 comprises 16 residues. The germline V gene has CDR1 SGHRS and CDR2 YFSETQ. This PCR relied on a set of 60 Vbeta primers and 13 Jbeta primers. The assay was immunoSEQ multiplex PCR, and TCRdb's table has in-frame clones only and misses some. This sample carries more than 85,000 clones, around four fifths of them seen once, and the ten largest clones take about 8.3%. The chain combines TRBV5-1 with TRBJ2-5, with 9 bases that match TRBD2. This clonotype was obtained from a woman aged 40-49 years in good health and CMV-seropositive. Sequencing was carried out using PBMCs. In DNA, the CDR3 is TGCGCCAGCAGCTTGCTCGCTAGCGGGAACCAAGAGACCCAGTACTTC. Its protein product is CASSLLASGNQETQYF.